This T cell receptor beta chain is drawn from a study of technical replicates of blood from a few donors. The CDR3 contains 16 residues. V dropped 0 bases and J dropped 0 bases, with 13 bases sitting between them. In germline, CDR1 is SGHRS, CDR2 YFSETQ. The assay was immunoSEQ multiplex PCR, and TCRdb's table has in-frame clones only and misses some. The table shows approximately 74,000 clones, with 95% to 98% occurring only once. This clone was seen only once. The sequenced sample was T cells isolated from PBMCs. The receptor's source is a human donor in good health. The genes are TRBV5-1 and TRBJ2-7; the D gene is possibly TRBD1 (6 bases). The CDR3 loop is CASSLDNRVSSYEQYF. The CDR3 region has the DNA TGCGCCAGCAGCTTGGATAACAGGGTGAGCTCCTACGAGCAGTACTTC.